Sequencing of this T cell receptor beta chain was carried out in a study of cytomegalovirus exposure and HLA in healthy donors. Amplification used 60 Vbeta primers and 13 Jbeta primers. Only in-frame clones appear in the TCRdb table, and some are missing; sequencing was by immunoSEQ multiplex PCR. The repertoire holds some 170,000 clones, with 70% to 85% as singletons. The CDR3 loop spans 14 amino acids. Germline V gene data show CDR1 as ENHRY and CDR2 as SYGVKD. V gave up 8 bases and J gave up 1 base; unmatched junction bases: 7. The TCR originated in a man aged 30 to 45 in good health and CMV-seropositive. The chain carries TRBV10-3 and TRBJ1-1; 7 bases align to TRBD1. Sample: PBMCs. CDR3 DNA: TGTGCCATCGGCAAGGGACAGCAGAACACTGAAGCTTTCTTT. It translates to CAIGKGQQNTEAFF.